The present T cell receptor beta chain was sequenced within a study of blood T cell repertoires in COVID-19 (dated by TCRdb to 2019 to 2021). Broadly, across the study: The collaborator samples originated in the United States, Italy and Spain and spanned the acute and convalescent phases of COVID-19. The prospective study material was composed of cDNA or gDNA derived from T cells, B-cell-depleted T cells, or PBMCs. Subjects who had been exposed to COVID-19, were actively infected with it, or had recovered from it provided the deeply sampled blood TCRbeta repertoires that made up the dataset. The repertoires were released in a freely available public database meant as a resource for research on the immune response to SARS-CoV-2. The samples were drawn from the first 160 participants of the ongoing ImmuneRACE study and from 1,254 subjects provided by 6 global collaborators. The sample metadata nearly always contained a de-identified subject ID, COVID-19 status, age in years and sex. Where HLA class I and class II types were available, the types were taken from metadata supplied by the sample provider, not from assay-based typing. The paper as a whole reports these results and caveats: The amount of clinical and demographic metadata varied by source and participant and was provided uncurated.

This clone came up once. Its binding antigen is unknown. No qualities accompany the bases; no much larger clone lies one base away. TCRbeta CDR3 regions were amplified from genomic DNA by means of the immunoSEQ Assay, a bias-controlled multiplex PCR. The source study handled its data this way. The number of nucleated cells in each sample was estimated by amplification of reference gene primers within the assay. To quantify the absolute abundance of each unique TCRbeta CDR3 rearrangement, sequence reads were collapsed and filtered. For each sample, productive Simpson clonality was calculated as the square root of Simpson's diversity index over productive rearrangements. Not all clones reach the TCRdb copy of this immuneACCESS table, which keeps in-frame sequences only. Checked studies attribute under half of the gap to unresolved V genes and leave the rest unexplained. That table furnishes V, J and clone size, whereas the DNA furnished D and trimming. For this sample there are approximately 210,000 clones; 94% appear just once. Jointly, the top ten make up about 0.76% of the sample.

At one collaborating source in Seattle, patients were enrolled during active infection and were followed longitudinally through the course of disease. Collaborating institutions collected whole blood in K2EDTA tubes following their own protocols. For TCRbeta analysis, collaborators shipped samples as frozen whole blood, isolated PBMCs, or DNA extracted from either of those sample types. Counted from cysteine to phenylalanine, this CDR3 has 14 amino acids. Kept here is only the CDR3 DNA, which spans 42 bases and is read in frame from base 1. Taken from the germline V gene, the CDR1 and CDR2 loops are SGHRS and YFSETQ. Deletion took 1 base off V and 1 base off J, with a span of 8 bases between the germline ends.

The V and J segments used are TRBV5-1 and TRBJ1-1; a confident D gene designation cannot be given. This receptor was identified in a man aged 25-45 years with COVID-19, enrolled during active disease. The sequenced sample consisted of peripheral blood. The encoded CDR3 is CASSLLQTNTEAFF. The nucleotide sequence reads TGCGCCAGCAGCTTGTTACAGACGAACACTGAAGCTTTCTTT. Reference TRBV5-1 and TRBJ1-1 genes cover what lies past the CDR3, so the full variable domain is KAGVTQTPRYLIKTRGQQVTLSCSPISGHRSVSWYQQTPGQGLQFLFEYFSETQRNKGNFPGRFSGRQFSNSRSEMNVSTLELGDSALYLCASSLLQTNTEAFFGQGTRLTVV.